Listed here are 18 T cell receptor beta chains from one sample, sequenced in a study of blood T cell repertoires in COVID-19. Data came from immunoSEQ multiplex PCR; TCRdb stores just in-frame clones and leaves some out. The table lists tens of thousands of clones, more than 70% of them singletons. The sample comprised peripheral blood. The receptors originated from a human donor with acute or convalescent COVID-19. The donor label of this sample is uncertain.

The chain has TRBV12-3 or TRBV12-4 and TRBJ2-1; unclear D gene. Between the trimmed V and J ends, which lost 5 bases and 7 bases, there was a span of 12 bases. The CDR3 is 13 residues long. CDR3 region: CASSRGAANEQFF. The CDR3 nucleotides read TGTGCCAGCAGTCGTGGAGCAGCAAATGAGCAGTTCTTC.

This chain uses TRBV5-4 with TRBJ1-5, with D perhaps matching TRBD1 (6 bases). The CDR3 is made up of 15 amino acids. CDR1 is SGHNT, CDR2 YYREEE, per germline (reference sequence). Trimming stripped 2 bases from V and 5 bases from J, with 14 bases between. The CDR3 sequence is CASSLAGRGDQPQHF. The CDR3 nucleotides are TGTGCCAGCAGCTTAGCAGGGAGGGGGGATCAGCCCCAGCATTTT.

This clone came up a few times. V is TRBV5-4 and J is TRBJ2-1; D may be TRBD1 (6 bases). Germline loops: CDR1 SGHNT, CDR2 YYREEE (reference sequence). The V gene lost 2 bases and the J gene lost 7 bases, with 10 bases spanning the gap. This CDR3 is 13 amino acids long. In nucleotides, the CDR3 is TGTGCCAGCAGCTTCCCCGGGACAAATGAGCAGTTCTTC. Its protein is CASSFPGTNEQFF. Looking up the rest from reference TRBV5-4 and TRBJ2-1 gives the full variable domain: ETGVTQSPTHLIKTRGQQVTLRCSSQSGHNTVSWYQQALGQGPQFIFQYYREEENGRGNFPPRFSGLQFPNYSSELNVNALELDDSALYLCASSFPGTNEQFFGPGTRLTVL.

The V gene is TRBV28, the J gene TRBJ1-5; perhaps TRBD1 as D (5 bases). The CDR3 is 16 residues long. V lost 4 bases, J lost 3 bases, and 16 bases lay in between. Germline-derived CDR1 and CDR2 are MDHEN and SYDVKM. This chain's CDR3 is CASSSGRQGSNQPQHF. The DNA of the CDR3 is TGTGCCAGCAGTTCCGGGCGGCAGGGCTCCAATCAGCCCCAGCATTTT. Combining the CDR3 with reference TRBV28 and TRBJ1-5 gives the whole variable domain DVKVTQSSRYLVKRTGEKVFLECVQDMDHENMFWYRQDPGLGLRLIYFSYDVKMKEKGDIPEGYSVSREKKERFSLILESASTNQTSMYLCASSSGRQGSNQPQHFGDGTRLSIL.

The gene calls are TRBV12-5 and TRBJ2-1; weak D call: TRBD1 (6 bases). The germline CDR1 and CDR2 sequences are LGHNT and FRNRAP. With 2 bases removed from V and 4 bases from J, the gap between germline ends came to 21 bases. This CDR3 region has 18 residues. CDR3 in amino acids: CASGLTTSDRSIYNEQFF. The DNA of the CDR3 is TGTGCTAGTGGTTTGACAACATCGGACAGATCAATATACAATGAGCAGTTCTTC.

The chain is built from TRBV4-1 and TRBJ1-4; 7 nucleotides align to TRBD1. Per the germline V gene, CDR1 is MGHRA and CDR2 is YSYEKL. The CDR3 spans 17 residues. V gave up 0 bases and J gave up 8 bases; unmatched junction bases: 12. CDR3 sequence (DNA): TGCGCCAGCAGCCAAGATTTAGTAAGGGGGCAGGTGGAAAAACTGTTTTTT. Its protein is CASSQDLVRGQVEKLFF.

This clone came up once. The rearrangement joins TRBV6-2 or TRBV6-3 to TRBJ1-1; D is ambiguous. The length of the CDR3 is 19 residues. V was cut by 3 bases and J by 0 bases, with 23 bases left in between. The V gene's germline CDR1 is MNHEY and CDR2 SVGEGT. The chain's CDR3 is CASSYFDIVKTGMNTEAFF. The CDR3 DNA sequence: TGTGCCAGCAGTTATTTCGATATCGTAAAGACGGGAATGAACACTGAAGCTTTCTTT.

The chain employs TRBV6-2 or TRBV6-3 and TRBJ2-7; D possibly corresponds to TRBD1 (5 bases). Trimming pared 0 bases from V and 0 bases from J, leaving 9 bases between. CDR3 length equals 15 residues. Germline loops: CDR1 MNHEY, CDR2 SVGEGT. The CDR3 region has the DNA TGTGCCAGCAGTTACTCCAGCAGGGTCTCCTACGAGCAGTACTTC. Residues: CASSYSSRVSYEQYF.

The J gene is TRBJ1-1, the V gene TRBV7-9, with D tentatively TRBD1 (6 bases). The V gene lost 5 bases and the J gene lost 6 bases, with 25 bases spanning the gap. The CDR3 loop spans 17 amino acids. Per the germline V gene, CDR1 is SEHNR and CDR2 is FQNEAQ (reference sequence). In DNA form, the CDR3 reads TGTGCCAGCAGCCAAATTAGGGCCATAGGACAGACGCCTGAAGCTTTCTTT. It is translated as CASSQIRAIGQTPEAFF.

The CDR3 protein is CASSMGTGARNQPQHF. CDR3 nucleotides: TGTGCCAGTAGTATGGGAACAGGCGCTCGCAATCAGCCCCAGCATTTT. This chain joins TRBV19 and TRBJ1-5; TRBD1 is a possible D gene (5 bases). Germline CDR1 is LNHDA and CDR2 is SQIVND (reference sequence). The CDR3 extends over 16 amino acids. Trimming removed 3 bases from V and 2 bases from J, with 14 bases in between.

The rearrangement joins TRBV18 to TRBJ1-4; 7 positions match TRBD1. V gave up 2 bases and J gave up 6 bases; unmatched junction bases: 6. The CDR3 has 15 residues. The germline CDR1 and CDR2 sequences are KGHSH and LQKENI. The CDR3 DNA follows: TGTGCCAGCTCACCATCGGCAGGGGGTCATGAAAAACTGTTTTTT. Residues: CASSPSAGGHEKLFF.

V is TRBV10-3 and J is TRBJ1-6; D is perhaps TRBD1 (5 bases). V lost 0 bases to trimming and J lost 6 bases, with 15 bases between them. The CDR3 loop spans 17 amino acids. Germline CDR1 ENHRY, CDR2 SYGVKD. The DNA of the CDR3 is TGTGCCATCAGTGAGTCGGGGGGTTATCGGAGTAATTCACCCCTCCACTTT. Translation: CAISESGGYRSNSPLHF.

The chain is built from TRBV19 and TRBJ2-3; D is unclear. This CDR3 has 10 residues. Per germline, CDR1 LNHDA and CDR2 SQIVND (reference sequence). The germline V and J ends were trimmed by 8 bases and 5 bases, with 5 bases remaining between them. CDR3 protein: CASGKDTQYF. In nucleotides, the CDR3 is TGTGCCAGTGGCAAAGATACGCAGTATTTT.

This rearrangement joins TRBV2 to TRBJ2-5; 13 positions match TRBD2. CDR1 and CDR2 (germline): SNHLY, FYNNEI. The length of the CDR3 is 15 residues. V shed 8 bases, J shed 0 bases, and the junction held 3 bases outside the gene matches. This CDR3 is CASSTSGGNQETQYF. CDR3 DNA: TGTGCCAGCTCGACTAGCGGGGGGAACCAAGAGACCCAGTACTTC. The whole variable domain, filled in from reference TRBV2 and TRBJ2-5, reads EPEVTQTPSHQVTQMGQEVILRCVPISNHLYFYWYRQILGQKVEFLVSFYNNEISEKSEIFDDQFSVERPDGSNFTLKIRSTKLEDSAMYFCASSTSGGNQETQYFGPGTRLLVL.

As regards this clone: Within the sample, other DNA sequences also encode this same CDR3. The chain's CDR3 is CASSLGTGVNQPQHF. For the CDR3, the DNA is TGCGCCAGCAGCTTAGGGACAGGGGTCAATCAGCCCCAGCATTTT. The chain uses TRBV5-1 and TRBJ1-5; 10 bases fit TRBD1. The ends lost 2 bases at V and 3 bases at J; junction bases unmatched: 2. The germline gives CDR1 SGHRS, CDR2 YFSETQ. There are 15 residues in the CDR3.

The table lists this clone with a few counts. The chain is built from TRBV12-5 and TRBJ2-1, with 10 positions matching TRBD2. In germline, CDR1 is LGHNT, CDR2 FRNRAP. V was pared by 7 bases and J by 7 bases, with 10 bases of the junction left unmatched. This CDR3 contains 15 residues. The CDR3 region has the DNA TGTGCTAGTGCCATCGGACTAGCGGACATTAATGAGCAGTTCTTC. It encodes CASAIGLADINEQFF.

The gene calls are TRBV2 and TRBJ2-1, with a possible D match to TRBD1 (6 bases). The CDR3 length is 14 residues. V was clipped by 8 bases and J by 4 bases, with 15 bases between them. CDR1 and CDR2 (germline): SNHLY, FYNNEI. The CDR3 DNA is TGTGCCAGCCATGGAAGGGACACTTACAATGAGCAGTTCTTC. It translates to CASHGRDTYNEQFF.

This clone was seen only once. This rearrangement joins TRBV19 to TRBJ2-3, with D possibly TRBD2 on 5 matching bases. Trimming took 7 bases from V and 4 from J, leaving 15 bases between them. Germline assignment: CDR1 LNHDA and CDR2 SQIVND (reference sequence). This CDR3 has 14 amino acids. The CDR3 sequence is CASTDGPGSDTQYF. The CDR3 DNA reads TGTGCCAGTACCGACGGCCCGGGGTCAGATACGCAGTATTTT. Filled out from reference TRBV19 and TRBJ2-3, the complete variable domain reads DGGITQSPKYLFRKEGQNVTLSCEQNLNHDAMYWYRQDPGQGLRLIYYSQIVNDFQKGDIAEGYSVSREKKESFPLTVTSAQKNPTAFYLCASTDGPGSDTQYFGPGTRLTVL.